This T cell receptor beta chain was recorded in a study of blood T cell repertoires in COVID-19. Turning to the study itself: The study drew acute and convalescent COVID-19 samples from the United States, Italy and Spain. Nucleic acid was either cDNA or gDNA, and it came from T cells, B-cell-depleted T cells, or PBMCs.

Trimming stripped 7 bases from V and 3 bases from J, with 18 bases between. Germline V lookup: CDR1 LNHDA, CDR2 SQIVND (reference sequence). The CDR3 totals 15 residues. How the authors handled the data: Reference gene primer amplification in the assay estimated nucleated cell counts. The method was immunoSEQ multiplex PCR; TCRdb's version includes in-frame clones alone and lacks a portion of them. The V and J calls and the clone size are those of that table, but D and trimming were determined from the DNA. Of 150,000 to 200,000 clones listed, about 80% are singletons. This sequence joins TRBV19 and TRBJ1-2; perhaps TRBD1 as D (5 bases). This TCR derives from a human donor with acute or convalescent COVID-19. The donor label of this sample is uncertain. Sequencing was performed on peripheral blood. CDR3 DNA sequence: TGTGCCAGTAATCTGGGCGCAGGGCAAGACTATGGCTACACCTTC. Its translation is CASNLGAGQDYGYTF.